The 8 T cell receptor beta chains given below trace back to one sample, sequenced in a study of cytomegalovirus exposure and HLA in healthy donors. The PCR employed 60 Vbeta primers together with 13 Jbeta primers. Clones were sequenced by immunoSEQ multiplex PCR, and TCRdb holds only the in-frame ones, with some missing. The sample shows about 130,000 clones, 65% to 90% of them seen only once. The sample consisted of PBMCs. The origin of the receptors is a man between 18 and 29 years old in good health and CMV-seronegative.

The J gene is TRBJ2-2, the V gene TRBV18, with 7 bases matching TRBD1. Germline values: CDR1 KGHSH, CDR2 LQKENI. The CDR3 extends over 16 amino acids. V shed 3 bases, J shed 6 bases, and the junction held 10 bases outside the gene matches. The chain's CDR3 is CASSPLYGTAAGELFF. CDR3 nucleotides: TGTGCCAGCTCACCGTTGTACGGGACAGCGGCCGGGGAGCTGTTTTTT.

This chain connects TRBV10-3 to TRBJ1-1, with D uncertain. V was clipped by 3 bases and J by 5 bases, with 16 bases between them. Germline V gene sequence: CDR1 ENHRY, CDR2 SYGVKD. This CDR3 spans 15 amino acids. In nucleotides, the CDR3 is TGTGCCATCAGTGATAGCGTGGGCTCCGGAACTGAAGCTTTCTTT. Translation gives CAISDSVGSGTEAFF.

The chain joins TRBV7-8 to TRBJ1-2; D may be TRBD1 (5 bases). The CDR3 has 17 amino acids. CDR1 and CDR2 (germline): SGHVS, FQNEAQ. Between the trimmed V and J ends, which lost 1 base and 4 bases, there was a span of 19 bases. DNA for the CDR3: TGTGCCAGCAGCTTAGGAGCGAATGCGGGGCTTGCCTATGGCTACACCTTC. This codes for CASSLGANAGLAYGYTF. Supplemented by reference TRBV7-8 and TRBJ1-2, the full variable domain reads GAGVSQSPRYKVAKRGQDVALRCDPISGHVSLFWYQQALGQGPEFLTYFQNEAQLDKSGLPSDRFFAERPEGSVSTLKIQRTQQEDSAVYLCASSLGANAGLAYGYTFGSGTRLTVV.

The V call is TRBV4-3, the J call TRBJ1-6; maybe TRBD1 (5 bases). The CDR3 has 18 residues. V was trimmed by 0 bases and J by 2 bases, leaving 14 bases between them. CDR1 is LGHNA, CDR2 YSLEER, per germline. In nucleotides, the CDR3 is TGCGCCAGCAGCCAAGATTTGGACACCTCTCCCTATAATTCACCCCTCCACTTT. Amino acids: CASSQDLDTSPYNSPLHF.

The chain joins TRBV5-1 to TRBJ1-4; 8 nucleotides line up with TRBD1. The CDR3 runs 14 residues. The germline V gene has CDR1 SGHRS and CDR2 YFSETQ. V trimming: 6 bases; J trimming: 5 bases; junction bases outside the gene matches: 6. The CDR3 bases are TGCGCCAGCAAGAGACAGGGGCAAAATGAAAAACTGTTTTTT. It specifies CASKRQGQNEKLFF.

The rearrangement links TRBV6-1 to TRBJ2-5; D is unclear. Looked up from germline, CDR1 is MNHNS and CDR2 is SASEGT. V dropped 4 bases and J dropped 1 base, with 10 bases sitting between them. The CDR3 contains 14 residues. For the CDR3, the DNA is TGTGCCAGCAGTGGTTTACAGATCCAAGAGACCCAGTACTTC. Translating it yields CASSGLQIQETQYF.

DNA of the CDR3: TGTGCCAGCAGCCCCGAGCTAGCGGGGGGCAACGAGCAGTACTTC. It specifies CASSPELAGGNEQYF. J is TRBJ2-7 and V is TRBV7-2, with 11 bases fitting TRBD2. This CDR3 spans 15 amino acids. The J segment lost 5 bases and the V segment lost 5 bases, leaving 8 bases of the junction unmatched. CDR1 and CDR2 (germline): SGHTA, FQGNSA. Looking up the rest from reference TRBV7-2 and TRBJ2-7 gives the full variable domain: GAGVSQSPSNKVTEKGKDVELRCDPISGHTALYWYRQSLGQGLEFLIYFQGNSAPDKSGLPSDRFSAERTGGSVSTLTIQRTQQEDSAVYLCASSPELAGGNEQYFGPGTRLTVT.

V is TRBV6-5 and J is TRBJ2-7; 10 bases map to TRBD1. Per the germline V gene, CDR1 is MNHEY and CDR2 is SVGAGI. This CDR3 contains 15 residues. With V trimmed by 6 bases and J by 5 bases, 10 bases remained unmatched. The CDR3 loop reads CASRKARQGAHEQYF. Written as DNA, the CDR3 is TGTGCCAGCAGAAAAGCGAGACAGGGGGCCCACGAGCAGTACTTC.